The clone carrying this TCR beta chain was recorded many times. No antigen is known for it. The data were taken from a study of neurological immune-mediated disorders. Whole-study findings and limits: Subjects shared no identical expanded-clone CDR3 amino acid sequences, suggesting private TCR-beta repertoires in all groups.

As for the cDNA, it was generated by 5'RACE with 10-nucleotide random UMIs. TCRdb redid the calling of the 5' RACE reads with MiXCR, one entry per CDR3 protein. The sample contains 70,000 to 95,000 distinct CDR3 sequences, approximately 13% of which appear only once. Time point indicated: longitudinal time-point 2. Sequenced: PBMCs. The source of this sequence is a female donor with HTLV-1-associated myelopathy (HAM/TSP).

CDR3 bases: TGTGCCAGCAGCCGGGTGGACAGTAGCAATCAGCCCCAGCATTTT. Residues: CASSRVDSSNQPQHF. This sequence joins TRBV5-5 and TRBJ1-5, with D maybe TRBD1 (6 bases). The CDR3 length is 15 residues. Germline-derived CDR1 and CDR2 are SGHKS and YYEKEE (reference sequence). Trimming took off 4 bases at V and 0 bases at J, with 11 bases between the two ends. Using reference TRBV5-5 and TRBJ1-5 for the parts outside the CDR3, the full variable domain is DAGVTQSPTHLIKTRGQQVTLRCSPISGHKSVSWYQQVLGQGPQFIFQYYEKEERGRGNFPDRFSARQFPNYSSELNVNALLLGDSALYLCASSRVDSSNQPQHFGDGTRLSIL.